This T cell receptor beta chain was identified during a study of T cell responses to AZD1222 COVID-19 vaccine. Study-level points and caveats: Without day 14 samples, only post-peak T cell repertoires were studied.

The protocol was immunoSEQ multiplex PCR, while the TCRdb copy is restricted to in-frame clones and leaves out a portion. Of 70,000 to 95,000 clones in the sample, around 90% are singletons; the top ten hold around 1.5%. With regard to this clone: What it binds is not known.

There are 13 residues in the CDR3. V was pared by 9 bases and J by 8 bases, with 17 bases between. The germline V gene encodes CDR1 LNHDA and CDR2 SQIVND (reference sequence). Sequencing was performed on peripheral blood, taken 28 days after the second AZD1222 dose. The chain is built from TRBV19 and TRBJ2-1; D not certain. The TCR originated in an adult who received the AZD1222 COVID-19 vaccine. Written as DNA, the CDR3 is TGTGCCAGCGTATCTAGACAATCCCATGAGCAGTTCTTC. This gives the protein CASVSRQSHEQFF.